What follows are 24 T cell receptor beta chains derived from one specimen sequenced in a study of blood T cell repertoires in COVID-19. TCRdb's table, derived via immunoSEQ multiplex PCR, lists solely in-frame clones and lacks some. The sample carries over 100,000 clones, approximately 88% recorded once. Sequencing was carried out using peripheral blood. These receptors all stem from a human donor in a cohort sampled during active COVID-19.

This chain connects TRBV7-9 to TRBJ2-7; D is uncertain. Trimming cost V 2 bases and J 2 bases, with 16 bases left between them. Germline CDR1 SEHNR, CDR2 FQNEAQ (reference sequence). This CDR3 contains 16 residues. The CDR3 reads CASSLPGAGVPYEQYF. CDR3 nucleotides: TGTGCCAGCAGCTTACCCGGTGCAGGTGTACCCTACGAGCAGTACTTC.

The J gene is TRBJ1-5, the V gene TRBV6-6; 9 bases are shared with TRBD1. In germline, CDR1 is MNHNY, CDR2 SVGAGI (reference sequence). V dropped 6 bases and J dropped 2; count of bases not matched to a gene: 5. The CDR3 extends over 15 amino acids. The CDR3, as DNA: TGTGCCAGCAGATTTGGGGACAGGGGCAATCAGCCCCAGCATTTT. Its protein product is CASRFGDRGNQPQHF.

Here the CDR3 DNA reads TGTGCCAGCAGCGCCCGGACTAGCGGGGGGGGCCAAGAGACCCAGTACTTC. Its translation is CASSARTSGGGQETQYF. The rearrangement joins TRBV5-6 to TRBJ2-5; 15 bases are shared with TRBD2. This CDR3 has 17 amino acids. Looked up from germline, CDR1 is SGHDT and CDR2 is YYEEEE. With 4 bases clipped from V and 1 base from J, the junction kept 5 bases outside the gene matches. The entire variable domain, with the rest obtained from reference TRBV5-6 and TRBJ2-5, is as follows: DAGVTQSPTHLIKTRGQQVTLRCSPKSGHDTVSWYQQALGQGPQFIFQYYEEEERQRGNFPDRFSGHQFPNYSSELNVNALLLGDSALYLCASSARTSGGGQETQYFGPGTRLLVL.

CDR3 in DNA: TGTGCCAGCAGCTTAATGGGACAGGGAAACATTCAGTACTTC. Residues: CASSLMGQGNIQYF. The V gene is TRBV7-2, the J gene TRBJ2-4, with TRBD1 matching 9 bases. The ends lost 2 bases at V and 6 bases at J; junction bases unmatched: 2. The CDR3 has 14 amino acids. Germline CDR1 and CDR2: SGHTA and FQGNSA.

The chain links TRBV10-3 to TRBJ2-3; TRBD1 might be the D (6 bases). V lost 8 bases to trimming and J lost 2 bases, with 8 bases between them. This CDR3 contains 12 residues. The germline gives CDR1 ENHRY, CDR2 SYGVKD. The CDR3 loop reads CAIGGVTDTQYF. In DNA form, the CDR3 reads TGTGCCATCGGGGGCGTCACAGATACGCAGTATTTT.

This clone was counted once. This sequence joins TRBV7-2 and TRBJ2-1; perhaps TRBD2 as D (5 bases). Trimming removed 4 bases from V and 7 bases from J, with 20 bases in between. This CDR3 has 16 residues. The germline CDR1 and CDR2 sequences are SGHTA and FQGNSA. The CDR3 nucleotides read TGTGCCAGCAGCTACATCCGGGAAACTCGGATGAATGAGCAGTTCTTC. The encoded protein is CASSYIRETRMNEQFF. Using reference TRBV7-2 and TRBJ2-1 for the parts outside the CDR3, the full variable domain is GAGVSQSPSNKVTEKGKDVELRCDPISGHTALYWYRQSLGQGLEFLIYFQGNSAPDKSGLPSDRFSAERTGGSVSTLTIQRTQQEDSAVYLCASSYIRETRMNEQFFGPGTRLTVL.

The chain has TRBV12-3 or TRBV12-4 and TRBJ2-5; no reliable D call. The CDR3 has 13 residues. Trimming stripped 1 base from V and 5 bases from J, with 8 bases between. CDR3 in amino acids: CASSLVPRETQYF. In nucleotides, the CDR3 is TGTGCCAGCAGTTTAGTCCCACGGGAGACCCAGTACTTC.

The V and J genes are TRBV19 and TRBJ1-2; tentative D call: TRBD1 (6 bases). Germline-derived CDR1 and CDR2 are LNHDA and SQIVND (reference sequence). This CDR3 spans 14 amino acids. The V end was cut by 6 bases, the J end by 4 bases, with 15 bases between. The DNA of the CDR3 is TGTGCCAGTAGCGCGCCAGGGGTAGGCTATGGCTACACCTTC. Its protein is CASSAPGVGYGYTF. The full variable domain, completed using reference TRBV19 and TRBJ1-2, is DGGITQSPKYLFRKEGQNVTLSCEQNLNHDAMYWYRQDPGQGLRLIYYSQIVNDFQKGDIAEGYSVSREKKESFPLTVTSAQKNPTAFYLCASSAPGVGYGYTFGSGTRLTVV.

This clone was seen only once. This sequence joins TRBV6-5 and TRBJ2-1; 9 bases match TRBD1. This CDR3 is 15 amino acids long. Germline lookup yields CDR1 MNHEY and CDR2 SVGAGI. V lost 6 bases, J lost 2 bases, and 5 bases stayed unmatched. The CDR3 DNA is TGTGCCAGCAGGCTGGACAGGGGCACCTACAATGAGCAGTTCTTC. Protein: CASRLDRGTYNEQFF.

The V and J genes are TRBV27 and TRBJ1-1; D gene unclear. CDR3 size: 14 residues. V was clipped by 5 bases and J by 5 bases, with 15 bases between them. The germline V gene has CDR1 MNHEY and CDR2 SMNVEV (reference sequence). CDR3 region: CASSLTRFVTEAFF. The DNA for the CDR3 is TGTGCCAGCAGTCTTACGAGGTTCGTGACTGAAGCTTTCTTT.

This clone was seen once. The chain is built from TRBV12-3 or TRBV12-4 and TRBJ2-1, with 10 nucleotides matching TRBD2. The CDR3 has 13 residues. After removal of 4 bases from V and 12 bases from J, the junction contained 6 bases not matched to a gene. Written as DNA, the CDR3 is TGTGCCAGCAGTTCGAGCGGGGGGGCGGTGCAGTTCTTC. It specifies CASSSSGGAVQFF.

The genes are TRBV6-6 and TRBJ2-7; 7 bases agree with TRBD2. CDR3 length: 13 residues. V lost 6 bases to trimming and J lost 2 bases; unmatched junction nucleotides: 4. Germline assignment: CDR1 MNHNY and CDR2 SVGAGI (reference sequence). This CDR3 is CASRSGTAYEQYF. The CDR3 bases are TGTGCCAGCAGGAGCGGGACGGCCTACGAGCAGTACTTC.

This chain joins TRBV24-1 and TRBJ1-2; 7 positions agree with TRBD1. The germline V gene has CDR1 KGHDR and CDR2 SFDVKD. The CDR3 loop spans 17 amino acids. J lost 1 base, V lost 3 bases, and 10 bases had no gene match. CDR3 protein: CATSDSPGSGGNYGYTF. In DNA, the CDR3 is TGTGCCACCAGTGATAGTCCAGGGTCAGGGGGTAACTATGGCTACACCTTC.

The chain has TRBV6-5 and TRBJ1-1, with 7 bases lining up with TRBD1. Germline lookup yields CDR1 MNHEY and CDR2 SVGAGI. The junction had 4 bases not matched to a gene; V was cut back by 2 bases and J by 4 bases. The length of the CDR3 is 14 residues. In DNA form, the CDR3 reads TGTGCCAGCAGTTACGAGGCAGGGGGCACTGAAGCTTTCTTT. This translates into CASSYEAGGTEAFF.

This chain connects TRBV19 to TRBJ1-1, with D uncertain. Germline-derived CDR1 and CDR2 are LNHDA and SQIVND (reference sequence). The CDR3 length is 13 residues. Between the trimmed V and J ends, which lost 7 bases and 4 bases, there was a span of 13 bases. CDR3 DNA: TGTGCCAGTATAAGCCCGGAGGGCACTGAAGCTTTCTTT. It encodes CASISPEGTEAFF.

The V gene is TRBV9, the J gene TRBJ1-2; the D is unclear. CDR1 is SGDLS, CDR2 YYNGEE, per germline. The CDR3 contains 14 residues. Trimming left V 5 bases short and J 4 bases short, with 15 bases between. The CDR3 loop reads CASSPRPGIYGYTF. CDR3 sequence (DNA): TGTGCCAGCAGTCCGAGGCCGGGGATCTATGGCTACACCTTC.

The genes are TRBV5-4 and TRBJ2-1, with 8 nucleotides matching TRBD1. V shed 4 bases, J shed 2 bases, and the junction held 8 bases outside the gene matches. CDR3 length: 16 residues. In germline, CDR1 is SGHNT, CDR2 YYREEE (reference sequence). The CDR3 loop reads CASSRTGTGAYNEQFF. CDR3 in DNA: TGTGCCAGCAGCCGCACCGGGACAGGAGCCTACAATGAGCAGTTCTTC.

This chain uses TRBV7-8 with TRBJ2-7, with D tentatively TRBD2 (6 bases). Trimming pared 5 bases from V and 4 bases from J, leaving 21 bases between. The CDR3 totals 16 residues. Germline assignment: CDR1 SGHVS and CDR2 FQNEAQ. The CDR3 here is CASSPNRARAGYEQYF. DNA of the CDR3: TGTGCCAGCAGCCCCAACCGGGCCCGGGCGGGGTACGAGCAGTACTTC.

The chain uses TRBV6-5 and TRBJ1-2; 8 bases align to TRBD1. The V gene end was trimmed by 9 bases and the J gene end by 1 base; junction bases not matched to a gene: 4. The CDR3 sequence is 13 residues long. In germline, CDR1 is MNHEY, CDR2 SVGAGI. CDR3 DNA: TGTGCCAGTCGGACAGGGTTTAACTATGGCTACACCTTC. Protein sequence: CASRTGFNYGYTF.

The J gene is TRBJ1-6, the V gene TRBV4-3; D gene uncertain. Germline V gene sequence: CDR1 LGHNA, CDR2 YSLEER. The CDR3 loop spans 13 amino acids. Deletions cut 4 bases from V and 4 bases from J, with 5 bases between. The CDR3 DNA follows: TGCGCCAGCAGCCCCGTTTATAATTCACCCCTCCACTTT. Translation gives CASSPVYNSPLHF.

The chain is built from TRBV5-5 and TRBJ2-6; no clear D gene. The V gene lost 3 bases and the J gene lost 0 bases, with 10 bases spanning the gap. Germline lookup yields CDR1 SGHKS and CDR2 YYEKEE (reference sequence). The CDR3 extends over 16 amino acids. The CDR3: CASSYIQSSGANVLTF. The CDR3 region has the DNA TGTGCCAGCAGCTATATACAGAGCTCTGGGGCCAACGTCCTGACTTTC.

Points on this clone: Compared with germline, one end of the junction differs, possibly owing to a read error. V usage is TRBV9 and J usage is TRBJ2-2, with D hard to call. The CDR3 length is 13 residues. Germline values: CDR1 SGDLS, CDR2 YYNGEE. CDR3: CAGSRLDTGELFF. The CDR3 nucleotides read TGTGCCGGCAGTCGTCTCGACACCGGGGAGCTGTTTTTT.

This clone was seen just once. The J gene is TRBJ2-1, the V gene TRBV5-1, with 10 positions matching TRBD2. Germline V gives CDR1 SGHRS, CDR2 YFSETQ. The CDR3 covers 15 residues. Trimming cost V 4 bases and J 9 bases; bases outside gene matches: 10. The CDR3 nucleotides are TGCGCCAGCAGCCTTAGCGGGGGGACCTACGGTGAGCAGTTCTTC. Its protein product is CASSLSGGTYGEQFF.

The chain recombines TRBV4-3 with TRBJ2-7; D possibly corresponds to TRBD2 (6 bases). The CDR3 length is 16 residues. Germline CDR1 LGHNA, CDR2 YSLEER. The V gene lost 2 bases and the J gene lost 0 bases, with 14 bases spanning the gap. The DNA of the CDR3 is TGCGCCAGCAGCCAACAAGGGCAGGGAGGCTCCTACGAGCAGTACTTC. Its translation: CASSQQGQGGSYEQYF.